This paragraph reports one T cell receptor beta chain. The target antigen is unknown. This specimen belongs to a study of cytomegalovirus exposure and HLA in healthy donors. Study-level results: Several of the most significant clusters appeared linked to common viral pathogens, based on a later analysis. Later analysis associated a missense DCLRE1C variant with TCR beta V- and J-gene trimming.

The PCR employed 60 Vbeta primers together with 13 Jbeta primers. Assay used: immunoSEQ multiplex PCR; TCRdb lists only in-frame clones, some missing. The sample has about 140,000 clones, about four fifths seen once. V trimming: 0 bases; J trimming: 3 bases; junction bases outside the gene matches: 5. The CDR3 is 15 residues long. Germline V gene data show CDR1 as LGHNA and CDR2 as YSLEER. The origin of this receptor is a female donor in good health and CMV-seronegative. What was sequenced was PBMCs. This chain uses TRBV4-3 with TRBJ2-7; 7 bases agree with TRBD1. The chain's CDR3 is CASSQEGTGDYEQYF. In DNA form, the CDR3 reads TGCGCCAGCAGCCAAGAGGGTACAGGGGACTACGAGCAGTACTTC.